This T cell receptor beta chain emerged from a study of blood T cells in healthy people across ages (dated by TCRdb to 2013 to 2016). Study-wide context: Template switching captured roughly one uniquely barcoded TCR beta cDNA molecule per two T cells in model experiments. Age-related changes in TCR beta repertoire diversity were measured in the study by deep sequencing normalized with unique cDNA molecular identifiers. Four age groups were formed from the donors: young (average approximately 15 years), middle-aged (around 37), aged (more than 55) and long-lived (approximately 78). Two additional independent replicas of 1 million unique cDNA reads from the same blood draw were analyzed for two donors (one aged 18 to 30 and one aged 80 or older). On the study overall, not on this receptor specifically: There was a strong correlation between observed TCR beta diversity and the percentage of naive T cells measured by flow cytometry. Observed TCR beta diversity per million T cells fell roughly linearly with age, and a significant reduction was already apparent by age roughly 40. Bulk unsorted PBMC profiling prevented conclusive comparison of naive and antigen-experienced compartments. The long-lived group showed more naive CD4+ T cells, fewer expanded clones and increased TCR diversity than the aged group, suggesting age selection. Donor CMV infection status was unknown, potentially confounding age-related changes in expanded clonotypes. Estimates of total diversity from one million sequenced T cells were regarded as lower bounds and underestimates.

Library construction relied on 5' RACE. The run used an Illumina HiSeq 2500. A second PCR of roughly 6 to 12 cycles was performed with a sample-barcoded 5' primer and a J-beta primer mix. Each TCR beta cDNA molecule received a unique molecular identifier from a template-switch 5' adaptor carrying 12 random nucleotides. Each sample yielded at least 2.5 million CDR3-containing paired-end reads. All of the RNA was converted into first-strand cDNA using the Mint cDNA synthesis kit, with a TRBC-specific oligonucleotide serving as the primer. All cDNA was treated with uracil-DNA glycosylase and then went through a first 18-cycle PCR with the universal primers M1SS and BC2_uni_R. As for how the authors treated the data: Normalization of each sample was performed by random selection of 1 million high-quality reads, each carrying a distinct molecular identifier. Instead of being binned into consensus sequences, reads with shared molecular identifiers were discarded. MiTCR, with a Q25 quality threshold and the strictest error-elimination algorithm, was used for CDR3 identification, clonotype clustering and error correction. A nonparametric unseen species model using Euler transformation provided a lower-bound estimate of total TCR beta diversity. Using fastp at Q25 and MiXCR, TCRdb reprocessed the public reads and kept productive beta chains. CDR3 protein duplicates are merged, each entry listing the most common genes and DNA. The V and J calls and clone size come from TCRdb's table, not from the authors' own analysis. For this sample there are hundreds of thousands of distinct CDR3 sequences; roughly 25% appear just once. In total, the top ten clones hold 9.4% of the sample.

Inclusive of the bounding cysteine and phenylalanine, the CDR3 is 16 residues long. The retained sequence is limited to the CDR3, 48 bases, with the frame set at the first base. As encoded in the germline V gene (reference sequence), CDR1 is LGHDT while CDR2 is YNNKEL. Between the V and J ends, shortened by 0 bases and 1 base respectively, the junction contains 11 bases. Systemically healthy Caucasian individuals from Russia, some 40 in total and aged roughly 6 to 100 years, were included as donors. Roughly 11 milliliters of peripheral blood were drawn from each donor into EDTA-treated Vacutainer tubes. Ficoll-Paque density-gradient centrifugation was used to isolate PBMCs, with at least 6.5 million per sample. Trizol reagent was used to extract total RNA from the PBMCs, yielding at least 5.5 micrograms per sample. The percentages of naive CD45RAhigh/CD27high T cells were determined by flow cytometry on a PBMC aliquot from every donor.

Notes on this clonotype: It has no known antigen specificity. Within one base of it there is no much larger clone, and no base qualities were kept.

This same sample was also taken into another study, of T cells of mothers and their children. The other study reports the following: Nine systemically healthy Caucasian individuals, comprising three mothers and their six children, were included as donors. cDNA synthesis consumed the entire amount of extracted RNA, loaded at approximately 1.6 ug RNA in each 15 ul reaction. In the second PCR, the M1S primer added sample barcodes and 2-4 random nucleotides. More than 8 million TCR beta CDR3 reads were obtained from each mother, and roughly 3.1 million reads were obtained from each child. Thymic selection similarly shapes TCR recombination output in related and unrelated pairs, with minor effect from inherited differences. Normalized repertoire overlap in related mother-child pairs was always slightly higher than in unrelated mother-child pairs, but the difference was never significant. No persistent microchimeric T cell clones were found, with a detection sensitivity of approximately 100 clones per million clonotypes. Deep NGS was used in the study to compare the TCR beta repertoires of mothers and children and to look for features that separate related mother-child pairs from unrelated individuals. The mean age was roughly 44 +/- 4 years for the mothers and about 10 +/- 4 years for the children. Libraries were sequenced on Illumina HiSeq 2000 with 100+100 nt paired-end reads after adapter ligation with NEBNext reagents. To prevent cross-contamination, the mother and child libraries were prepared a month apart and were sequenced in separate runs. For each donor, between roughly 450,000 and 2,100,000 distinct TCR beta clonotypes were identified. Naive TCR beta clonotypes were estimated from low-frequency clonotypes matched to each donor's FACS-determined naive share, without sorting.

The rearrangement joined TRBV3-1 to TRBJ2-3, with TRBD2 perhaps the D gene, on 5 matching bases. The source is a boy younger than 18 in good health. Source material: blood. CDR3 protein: CASSQDSAVRTDTQYF. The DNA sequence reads TGTGCCAGCAGCCAAGATAGCGCGGTGCGCACAGATACGCAGTATTTT.